This T cell receptor beta chain is from a study of T cells in Graves' hyperthyroidism and ophthalmopathy. Study-wide results and caveats: Onset of ophthalmopathy came a median around 6.2 months after the model predicted it. By a 13 V-J model, ophthalmopathy was set apart from stable hyperthyroidism.

TCR beta CDR3 sequences were amplified from RNA transcripts. When the TCR CDR3 underwent first-round RT-PCR, the HTBI primer set was used. One entry per CDR3 protein, called by TCRdb with MiXCR from the multiplex PCR reads. This sample yields 550,000 to 700,000 distinct CDR3 sequences, of which 14% to 15% are seen a single time; over 3.5% belongs to the top ten. Remarks on this clonotype: The antigen remains unidentified.

CDR3 size: 12 residues. CDR1 DFQATT and CDR2 SNEGSKA come from the germline V gene (reference sequence). Losses at the gene ends were 5 bases for V and 5 bases for J; bases not matched to a gene: 4. Exclusion followed for patients with uncontrolled infection, other autoimmune disease, pregnancy or lactation. From approximately 9.3 ml of fresh peripheral blood, PBMCs were isolated. V and J are TRBV20-1 and TRBJ2-5; 8 positions agree with TRBD1. Material for sequencing was blood. The source is a woman aged 40 to 50 with Graves' ophthalmopathy. The CDR3 DNA follows: TGCAGTGCTTCGACAGGGGCCGAGACCCAGTACTTC. This gives the protein CSASTGAETQYF.